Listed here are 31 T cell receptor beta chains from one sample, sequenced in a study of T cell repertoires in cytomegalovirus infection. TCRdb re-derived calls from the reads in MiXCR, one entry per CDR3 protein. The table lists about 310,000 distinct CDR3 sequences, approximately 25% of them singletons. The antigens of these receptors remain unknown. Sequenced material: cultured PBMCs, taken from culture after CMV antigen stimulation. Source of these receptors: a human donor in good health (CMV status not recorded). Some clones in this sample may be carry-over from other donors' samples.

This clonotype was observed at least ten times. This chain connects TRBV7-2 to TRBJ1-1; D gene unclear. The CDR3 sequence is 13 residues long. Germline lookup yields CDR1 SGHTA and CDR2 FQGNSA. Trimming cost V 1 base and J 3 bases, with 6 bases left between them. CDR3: CASSLGPDTEAFF. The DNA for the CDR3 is TGTGCCAGCAGCTTAGGCCCAGACACTGAAGCTTTCTTT. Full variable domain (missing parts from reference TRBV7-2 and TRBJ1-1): GAGVSQSPSNKVTEKGKDVELRCDPISGHTALYWYRQSLGQGLEFLIYFQGNSAPDKSGLPSDRFSAERTGGSVSTLTIQRTQQEDSAVYLCASSLGPDTEAFFGQGTRLTVV.

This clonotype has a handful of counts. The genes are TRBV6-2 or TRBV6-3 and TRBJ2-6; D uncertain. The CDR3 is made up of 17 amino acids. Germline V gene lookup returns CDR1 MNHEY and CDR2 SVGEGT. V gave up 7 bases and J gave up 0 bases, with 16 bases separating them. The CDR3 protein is CASIPYPGTSGANVLTF. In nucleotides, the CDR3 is TGTGCCAGCATTCCCTACCCCGGAACCTCTGGGGCCAACGTCCTGACTTTC.

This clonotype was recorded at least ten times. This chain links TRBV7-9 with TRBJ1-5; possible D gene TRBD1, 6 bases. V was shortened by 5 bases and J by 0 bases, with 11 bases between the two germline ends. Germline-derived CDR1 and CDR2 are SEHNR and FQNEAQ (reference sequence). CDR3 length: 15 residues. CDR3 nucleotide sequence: TGTGCCAGCAGCCGGACAGAAAATAGCAATCAGCCCCAGCATTTT. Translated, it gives CASSRTENSNQPQHF.

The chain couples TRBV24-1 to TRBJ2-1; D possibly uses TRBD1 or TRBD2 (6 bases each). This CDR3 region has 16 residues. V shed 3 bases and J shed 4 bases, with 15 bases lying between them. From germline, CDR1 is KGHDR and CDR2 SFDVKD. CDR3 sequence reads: CATSDLNREAYNEQFF. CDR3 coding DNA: TGTGCCACCAGTGATCTGAACAGGGAGGCTTACAATGAGCAGTTCTTC.

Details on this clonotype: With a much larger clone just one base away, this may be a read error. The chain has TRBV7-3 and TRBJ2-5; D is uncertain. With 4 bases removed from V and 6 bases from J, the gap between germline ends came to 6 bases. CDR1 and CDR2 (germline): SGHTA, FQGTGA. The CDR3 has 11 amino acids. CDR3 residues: CASSSLKTQYF. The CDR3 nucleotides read TGTGCCAGCAGCTCGTTGAAGACCCAGTACTTC.

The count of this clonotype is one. The CDR3 region is CASSYEGYGTEAFF. CDR3 in DNA: TGTGCCAGCAGTTATGAGGGCTATGGCACTGAAGCTTTCTTT. The chain recombines TRBV27 with TRBJ1-1, with D hard to call. Germline CDR1 reads MNHEY; CDR2 reads SMNVEV (reference sequence). Deletions cut 4 bases from V and 4 bases from J, with 13 bases between. There are 14 residues in the CDR3.

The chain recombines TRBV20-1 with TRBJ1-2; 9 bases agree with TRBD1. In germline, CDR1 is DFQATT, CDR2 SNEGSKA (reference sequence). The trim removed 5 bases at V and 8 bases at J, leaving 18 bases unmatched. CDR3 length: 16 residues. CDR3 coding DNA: TGCAGTGCTCGTCAACCGGGACAGGGTGGGGTGGGCGGCTACACCTTC. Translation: CSARQPGQGGVGGYTF.

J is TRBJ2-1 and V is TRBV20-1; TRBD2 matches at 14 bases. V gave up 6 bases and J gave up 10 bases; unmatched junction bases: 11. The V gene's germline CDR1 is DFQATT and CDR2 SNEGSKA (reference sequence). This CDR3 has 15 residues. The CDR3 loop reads CSAHSGTSGSYEQFF. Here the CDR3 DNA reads TGCAGTGCCCATTCCGGGACTAGCGGGAGTTACGAGCAGTTCTTC.

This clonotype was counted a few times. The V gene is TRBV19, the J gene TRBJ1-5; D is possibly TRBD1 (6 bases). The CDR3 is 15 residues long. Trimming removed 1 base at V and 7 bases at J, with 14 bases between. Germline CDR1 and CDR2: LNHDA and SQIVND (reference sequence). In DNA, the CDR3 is TGTGCCAGTAGTATAGTAAGGGGGATGGAACAGCCCCAGCATTTT. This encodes CASSIVRGMEQPQHF.

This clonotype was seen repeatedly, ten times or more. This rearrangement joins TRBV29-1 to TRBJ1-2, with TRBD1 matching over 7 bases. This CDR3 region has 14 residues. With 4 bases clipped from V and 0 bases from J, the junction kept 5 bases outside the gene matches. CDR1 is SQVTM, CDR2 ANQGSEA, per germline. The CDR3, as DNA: TGCAGCGTTGGACAGGGATATCCTAACTATGGCTACACCTTC. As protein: CSVGQGYPNYGYTF.

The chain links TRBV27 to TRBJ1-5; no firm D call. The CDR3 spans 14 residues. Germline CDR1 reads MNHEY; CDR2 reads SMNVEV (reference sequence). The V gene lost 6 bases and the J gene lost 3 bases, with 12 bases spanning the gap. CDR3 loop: CASSPGPTNQPQHF. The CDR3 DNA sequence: TGTGCCAGCAGCCCGGGTCCCACCAATCAGCCCCAGCATTTT.

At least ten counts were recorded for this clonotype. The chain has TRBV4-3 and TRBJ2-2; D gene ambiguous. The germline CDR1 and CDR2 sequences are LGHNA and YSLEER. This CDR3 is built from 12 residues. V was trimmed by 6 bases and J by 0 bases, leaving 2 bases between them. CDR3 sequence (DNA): TGCGCCAGCAGGTCGAACACCGGGGAGCTGTTTTTT. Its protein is CASRSNTGELFF.

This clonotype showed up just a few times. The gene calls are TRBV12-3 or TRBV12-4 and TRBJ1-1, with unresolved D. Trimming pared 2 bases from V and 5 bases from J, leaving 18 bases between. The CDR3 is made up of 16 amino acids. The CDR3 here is CASSLYGGLGDTEAFF. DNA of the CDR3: TGTGCCAGCAGTTTATACGGTGGGTTGGGAGATACTGAAGCTTTCTTT.

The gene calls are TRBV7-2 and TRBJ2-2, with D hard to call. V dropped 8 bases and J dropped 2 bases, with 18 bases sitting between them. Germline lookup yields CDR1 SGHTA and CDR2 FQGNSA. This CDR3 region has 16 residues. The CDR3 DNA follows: TGTGCCAGCCCGCGTTCACATAGACGAAACACCGGGGAGCTGTTTTTT. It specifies CASPRSHRRNTGELFF.

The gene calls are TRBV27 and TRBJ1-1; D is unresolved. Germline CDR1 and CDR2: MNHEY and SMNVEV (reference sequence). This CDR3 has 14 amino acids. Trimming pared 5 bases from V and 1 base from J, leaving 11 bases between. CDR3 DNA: TGTGCCAGCAGTCGCCCAGATCAGAACACTGAAGCTTTCTTT. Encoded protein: CASSRPDQNTEAFF.

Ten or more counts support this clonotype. The CDR3 region is CASRLAPGLQETQYF. The CDR3 DNA follows: TGCGCCAGCAGACTTGCCCCGGGTCTCCAAGAGACCCAGTACTTC. The rearrangement joins TRBV4-1 to TRBJ2-5; D gene ambiguous. CDR1 is MGHRA, CDR2 YSYEKL, per germline. Deletions cut 6 bases from V and 1 base from J, with 15 bases between. The CDR3 loop spans 15 amino acids.

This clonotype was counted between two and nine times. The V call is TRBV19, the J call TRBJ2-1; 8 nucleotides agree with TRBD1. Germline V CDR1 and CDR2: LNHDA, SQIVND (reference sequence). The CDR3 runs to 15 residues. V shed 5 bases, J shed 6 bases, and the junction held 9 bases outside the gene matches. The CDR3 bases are TGTGCCAGTAGTTGGGGGACAGGAAAGGGCAATGAGCAGTTCTTC. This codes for CASSWGTGKGNEQFF.

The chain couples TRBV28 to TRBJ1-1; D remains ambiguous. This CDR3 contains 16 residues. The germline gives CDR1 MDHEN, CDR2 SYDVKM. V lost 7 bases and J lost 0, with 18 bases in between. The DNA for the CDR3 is TGTGCCAGCACCTTGAGTGACCTAATAATGAACACTGAAGCTTTCTTT. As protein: CASTLSDLIMNTEAFF.

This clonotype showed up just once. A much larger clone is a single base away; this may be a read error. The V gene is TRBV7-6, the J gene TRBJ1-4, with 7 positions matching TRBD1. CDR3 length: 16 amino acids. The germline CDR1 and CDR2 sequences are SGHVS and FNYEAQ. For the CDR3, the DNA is TGTGCCTGCAGCTTACGCCCGGGACAGAGTAATGAAAAACTGTTTTTT. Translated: CACSLRPGQSNEKLFF. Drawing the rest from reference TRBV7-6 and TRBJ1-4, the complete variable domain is GAGVSQSPRYKVTKRGQDVALRCDPISGHVSLYWYRQALGQGPEFLTYFNYEAQQDKSGLPNDRFSAERPEGSISTLTIQRTEQRDSAMYRCACSLRPGQSNEKLFFGSGTQLSVL.

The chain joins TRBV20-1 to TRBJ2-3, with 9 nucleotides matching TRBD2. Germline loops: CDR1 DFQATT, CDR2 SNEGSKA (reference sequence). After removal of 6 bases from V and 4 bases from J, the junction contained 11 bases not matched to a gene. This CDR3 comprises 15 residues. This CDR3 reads CSAPSGGRGADTQYF. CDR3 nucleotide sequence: TGCAGTGCCCCTTCGGGCGGGAGGGGGGCAGATACGCAGTATTTT.

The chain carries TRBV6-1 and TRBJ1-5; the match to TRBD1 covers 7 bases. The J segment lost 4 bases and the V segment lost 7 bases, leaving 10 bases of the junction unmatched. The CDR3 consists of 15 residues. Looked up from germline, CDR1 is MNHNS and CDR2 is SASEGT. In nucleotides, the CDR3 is TGTGCCAGCATCCGGACAGGCGGGGGGAATCAGCCCCAGCATTTT. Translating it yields CASIRTGGGNQPQHF.

The CDR3 DNA reads TGTGCCAGCAGCTTAGGTAGCGGGGTTAACACAGATACGCAGTATTTT. As protein: CASSLGSGVNTDTQYF. The chain employs TRBV7-6 and TRBJ2-3; 8 bases agree with TRBD2. The J segment lost 2 bases and the V segment lost 1 base, leaving 5 bases of the junction unmatched. Per the germline V gene, CDR1 is SGHVS and CDR2 is FNYEAQ. The CDR3 runs to 16 residues.

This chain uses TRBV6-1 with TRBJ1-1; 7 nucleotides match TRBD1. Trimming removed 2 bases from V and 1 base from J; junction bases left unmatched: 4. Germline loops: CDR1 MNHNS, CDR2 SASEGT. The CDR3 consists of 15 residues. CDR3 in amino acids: CASSELRTGNTEAFF. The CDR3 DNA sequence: TGTGCCAGCAGTGAACTCAGGACAGGGAACACTGAAGCTTTCTTT.

The CDR3 nucleotides read TGTGCCAGTAGTATTAGCATCAATGAGCAGTTCTTC. Amino acids: CASSISINEQFF. The V and J genes are TRBV19 and TRBJ2-1; D gene unclear. This CDR3 has 12 residues. V lost 3 bases, J lost 6 bases, and 6 bases lay in between. In germline, CDR1 is LNHDA, CDR2 SQIVND (reference sequence).

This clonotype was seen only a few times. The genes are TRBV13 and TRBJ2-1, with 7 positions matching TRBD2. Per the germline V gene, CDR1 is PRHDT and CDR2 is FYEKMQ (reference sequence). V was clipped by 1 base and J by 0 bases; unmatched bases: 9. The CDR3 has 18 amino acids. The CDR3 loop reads CASSLVRLAVSSYNEQFF. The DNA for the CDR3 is TGTGCCAGCAGCTTAGTGAGGCTAGCGGTTAGCTCCTACAATGAGCAGTTCTTC.

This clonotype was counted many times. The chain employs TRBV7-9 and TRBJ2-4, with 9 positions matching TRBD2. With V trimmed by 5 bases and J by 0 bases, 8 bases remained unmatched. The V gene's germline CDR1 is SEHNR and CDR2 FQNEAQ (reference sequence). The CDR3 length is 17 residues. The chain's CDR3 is CASSHPSGNIAKNIQYF. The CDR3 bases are TGTGCCAGCAGCCACCCTAGCGGGAACATAGCCAAAAACATTCAGTACTTC.

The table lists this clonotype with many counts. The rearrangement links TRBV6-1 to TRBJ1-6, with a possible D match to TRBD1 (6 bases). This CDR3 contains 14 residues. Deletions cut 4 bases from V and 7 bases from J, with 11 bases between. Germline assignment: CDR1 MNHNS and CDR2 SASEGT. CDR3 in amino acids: CASSVRTANSPLHF. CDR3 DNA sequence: TGTGCCAGCAGTGTAAGGACAGCCAATTCACCCCTCCACTTT.

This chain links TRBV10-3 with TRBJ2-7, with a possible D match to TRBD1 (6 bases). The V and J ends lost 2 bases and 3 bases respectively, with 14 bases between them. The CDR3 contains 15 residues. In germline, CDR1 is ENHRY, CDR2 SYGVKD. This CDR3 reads CAISEKGQSFYEQYF. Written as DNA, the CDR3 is TGTGCCATCAGTGAGAAAGGACAGTCCTTCTACGAGCAGTACTTC.

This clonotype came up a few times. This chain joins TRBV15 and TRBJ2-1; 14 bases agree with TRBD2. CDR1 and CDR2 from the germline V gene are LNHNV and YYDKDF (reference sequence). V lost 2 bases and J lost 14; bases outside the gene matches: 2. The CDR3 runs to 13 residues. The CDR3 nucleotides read TGTGCCACCAGCAGATCGGGACTAGCGGGAGAGTTCTTC. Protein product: CATSRSGLAGEFF. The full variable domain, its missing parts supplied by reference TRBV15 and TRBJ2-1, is DAMVIQNPRYQVTQFGKPVTLSCSQTLNHNVMYWYQQKSSQAPKLLFHYYDKDFNNEADTPDNFQSRRPNTSFCFLDIRSPGLGDTAMYLCATSRSGLAGEFFGPGTRLTVL.

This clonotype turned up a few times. The CDR3 protein is CASSPSGIETQYF. CDR3 sequence (DNA): TGTGCCAGCAGCCCCTCGGGCATAGAGACCCAGTACTTC. This chain uses TRBV6-2 or TRBV6-3 with TRBJ2-5; unclear D gene. Trimming stripped 6 bases from V and 4 bases from J, with 12 bases between. The CDR3 consists of 13 residues. The germline gives CDR1 MNHEY, CDR2 SVGEGT.

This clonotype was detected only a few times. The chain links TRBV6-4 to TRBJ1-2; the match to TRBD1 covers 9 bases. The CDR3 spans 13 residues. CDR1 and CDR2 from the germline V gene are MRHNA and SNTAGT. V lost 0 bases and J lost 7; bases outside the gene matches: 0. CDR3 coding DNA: TGTGCCAGCAGTGACTCGACAGGGGGTGGCTACACCTTC. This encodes CASSDSTGGGYTF.